This T cell receptor (beta chain) was observed in a study of CD8 T cells in Susac syndrome. Study-wide results and caveats: TCR sequencing and HLA analysis covered a relatively small number of individuals.

An amount of RNA that ranged from roughly 0.5 to 1 ug was reverse transcribed with random hexamers. It was immunoSEQ multiplex PCR that amplified TCR beta CDR3 across 54 Vbeta and 13 Jbeta. Each CDR3 protein gets one entry after TCRdb re-called the immunoSEQ multiplex PCR reads with MiXCR. The top ten hold roughly 0.1% of the sample, which has a few hundred thousand distinct CDR3 sequences, 95% seen once. Comment on this clonotype: No antigen is known for it.

CD8+ and CD4+ T cells circulating in blood were sequenced for TCR beta. TEMRA cells were FACS-enriched and CD8+ and CD4+ T cells negatively isolated. V lost 4 bases to trimming and J lost 3 bases; unmatched junction nucleotides: 5. The V gene's germline CDR1 is MGHDK and CDR2 SYGVNS. CDR3 length: 14 amino acids. J is TRBJ2-7 and V is TRBV25-1; TRBD2 matches 8 bases. The sequenced sample was CD4+ T cells from PBMCs. This clonotype was sampled from a human donor with multiple sclerosis. CDR3 coding DNA: TGTGCCAGCAGTGTGCGGGAGGCTTTCTACGAGCAGTACTTC. Its translation is CASSVREAFYEQYF.